This TCR beta chain was found in a study of shared clonotypes between healthy human individuals. Selected positively for CCR7 and CD45RO-negative, naive CD8 cells excluded terminally differentiated effector memory CD45RA+ cells. Every donor, a Caucasian adult, lived in Nashville, Tennessee. Study-wide findings and caveats: Relative to memory subsets, naive subsets generally showed larger estimated richness. Clonotypes that were shared across four donors made up 4% to 6% of naive CD4 clonotypes.

TCRdb's copy holds only in-frame clones and misses some; the assay was immunoSEQ multiplex PCR. The profile shows about 2.1 million clones, 90% to 95% of them singletons. Note on this clone: Its matching antigen is unknown.

The CDR3 runs 16 residues. Trimming left V 4 bases short and J 0 bases short, with 14 bases between. Germline V lookup: CDR1 SGDLS, CDR2 YYNGEE. The clonotype was recovered from a man between 18 and 35 years old in good health. Some clones in this sample may be carry-over from other donors' samples. The rearrangement joins TRBV9 to TRBJ2-1; weak D call: TRBD2 (6 bases). The specimen sequenced was naive CD8+ T cells from PBMCs. As DNA, the CDR3 is TGTGCCAGCAGCCCGCCCGCGGGGATCTCCTACAATGAGCAGTTCTTC. Translation: CASSPPAGISYNEQFF.